Below, 5 T cell receptor beta chains from the same sample are listed, as sequenced in a study of T cells in Graves' hyperthyroidism and ophthalmopathy. Using RNA transcripts as the source, TCR beta CDR3 regions were amplified. First-round RT-PCR of the TCR CDR3 relied on the HTBI primer set. TCRdb re-analysed the multiplex PCR reads in MiXCR, keeping a single row per CDR3 protein. The sample has about 840,000 distinct CDR3 sequences; over 35% are singletons. Sequencing was carried out using blood. Receptor source: a man between 18 and 29 years old with Graves' hyperthyroidism.

The rearrangement joins TRBV12-3 or TRBV12-4 to TRBJ1-6; D is uncertain. CDR3 length: 14 residues. Trimming took off 5 bases at V and 8 bases at J, with 13 bases between the two ends. CDR3 amino acids: CASSPRRTDSPLHF. Here the CDR3 DNA reads TGTGCCAGCAGTCCCCGCAGAACGGATTCACCCCTCCACTTT.

This chain joins TRBV20-1 and TRBJ1-4, with 9 bases aligning to TRBD1. This CDR3 comprises 14 residues. Germline assignment: CDR1 DFQATT and CDR2 SNEGSKA (reference sequence). After removal of 6 bases from V and 8 bases from J, the junction contained 10 bases not matched to a gene. As DNA, the CDR3 is TGCAGTGCCCAAGAAGGACAGGGGCGGGAAAAACTGTTTTTT. Its translation: CSAQEGQGREKLFF.

The rearrangement links TRBV25-1 to TRBJ1-2, with 12 bases fitting TRBD1. The CDR3 totals 13 residues. The V gene's germline CDR1 is MGHDK and CDR2 SYGVNS. CDR3 residues: CAREGTGGSGYTF. CDR3 DNA: TGTGCTAGAGAAGGGACAGGGGGCTCTGGCTACACCTTC.

This clonotype appeared once. V usage is TRBV29-1 and J usage is TRBJ2-7; D gene uncertain. Trimming removed 0 bases at V and 3 bases at J, with 12 bases between. The germline V gene has CDR1 SQVTM and CDR2 ANQGSEA. The CDR3 sequence is 14 residues long. DNA of the CDR3: TGCAGCGTTGAAGATAGGGCGGCCGGCTACGAGCAGTACTTC. The encoded protein is CSVEDRAAGYEQYF.

The V gene is TRBV7-3, the J gene TRBJ2-1, with TRBD2 identical over 9 bases. The length of the CDR3 is 15 residues. Germline V CDR1 and CDR2: SGHTA, FQGTGA. V lost 5 bases and J lost 6; bases outside the gene matches: 8. CDR3 coding DNA: TGTGCCAGCAGCCCCTTAGCGGGAGCCGGCAATGAGCAGTTCTTC. Protein: CASSPLAGAGNEQFF.